This T cell receptor (beta chain) stems from a study of shared clonotypes between healthy human individuals. Unmatched junction bases numbered 3, after V lost 8 bases and J lost 5 bases. The CDR3 totals 11 residues. Germline V lookup: CDR1 SQVTM, CDR2 ANQGSEA. Donors were healthy HIV-negative adults without recently reported acute infections or vaccinations. Genomic DNA from each subset was divided evenly over several immunoSEQ plates. The authors loaded about 0.2 ug DNA, roughly 27,000 T cell genomes, into sorted-subset replicate PCRs. The table came from immunoSEQ multiplex PCR; TCRdb's copy has only in-frame clones and leaves some out. Of 650,000 to 750,000 clones detected, about two thirds appear once; the ten largest clones hold about 2%. This clone showed up just a few times.

The receptor was derived from a young woman in good health. J is TRBJ2-1 and V is TRBV29-1; 7 positions match TRBD1. The specimen sequenced was memory CD4+ T cells sorted from blood. Stated subset: CD45RA-negative fraction. The CDR3 region is CSLQGNNEQFF. DNA of the CDR3: TGCAGCTTACAGGGGAACAATGAGCAGTTCTTC.